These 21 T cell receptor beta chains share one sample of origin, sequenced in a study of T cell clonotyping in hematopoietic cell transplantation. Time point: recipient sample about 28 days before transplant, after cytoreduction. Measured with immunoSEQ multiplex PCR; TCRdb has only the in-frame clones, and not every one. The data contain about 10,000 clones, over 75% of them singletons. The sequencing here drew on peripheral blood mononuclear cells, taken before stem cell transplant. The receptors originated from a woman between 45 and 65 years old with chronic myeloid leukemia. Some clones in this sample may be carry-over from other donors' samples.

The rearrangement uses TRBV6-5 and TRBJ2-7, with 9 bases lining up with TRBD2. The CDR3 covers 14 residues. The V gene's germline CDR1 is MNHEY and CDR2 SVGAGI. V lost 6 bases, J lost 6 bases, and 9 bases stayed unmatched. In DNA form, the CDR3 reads TGTGCCAGCAGATCCGGGCGGGAGGGTCTCGAGCAGTACTTC. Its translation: CASRSGREGLEQYF.

In nucleotides, the CDR3 is TGCGCCAGCAGCTTTTTAGGGGAAGGAGAGACCCAGTACTTC. Protein product: CASSFLGEGETQYF. V and J are TRBV5-1 and TRBJ2-5; perhaps TRBD1 as D (5 bases). From germline, CDR1 is SGHRS and CDR2 YFSETQ. The CDR3 length is 14 residues. V lost 2 bases, J lost 4 bases, and 12 bases lay in between.

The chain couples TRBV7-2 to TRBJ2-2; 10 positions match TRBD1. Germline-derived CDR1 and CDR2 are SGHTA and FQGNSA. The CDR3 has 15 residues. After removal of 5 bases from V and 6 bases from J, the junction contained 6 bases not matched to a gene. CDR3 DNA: TGTGCCAGCAGCAGGACAGGGGGGAAGGCCGGGGAGCTGTTTTTT. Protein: CASSRTGGKAGELFF.

The CDR3 DNA is TGTGCCACCAGCAGAGATCGGACTAGCGGGAGGGGAGGAGAGCAGTACTTC. Protein sequence: CATSRDRTSGRGGEQYF. The V call is TRBV15, the J call TRBJ2-7; 15 nucleotides align to TRBD2. CDR1 is LNHNV and CDR2 is YYDKDF in the germline V gene (reference sequence). Unmatched junction bases numbered 7, after V lost 0 bases and J lost 7 bases. The CDR3 runs 17 residues.

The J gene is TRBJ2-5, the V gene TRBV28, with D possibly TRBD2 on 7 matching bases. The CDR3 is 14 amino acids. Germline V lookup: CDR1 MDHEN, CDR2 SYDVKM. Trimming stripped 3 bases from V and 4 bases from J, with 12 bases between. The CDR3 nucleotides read TGTGCCAGCAGTTTGCGGGGGCGGCGAGAGACCCAGTACTTC. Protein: CASSLRGRRETQYF.

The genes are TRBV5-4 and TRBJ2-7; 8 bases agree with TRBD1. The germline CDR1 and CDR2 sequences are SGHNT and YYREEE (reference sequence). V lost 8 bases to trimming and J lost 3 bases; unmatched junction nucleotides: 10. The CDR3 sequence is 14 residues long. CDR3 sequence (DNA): TGTGCCAGTCAGAAGGACAGGGATTTCTACGAGCAGTACTTC. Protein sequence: CASQKDRDFYEQYF.

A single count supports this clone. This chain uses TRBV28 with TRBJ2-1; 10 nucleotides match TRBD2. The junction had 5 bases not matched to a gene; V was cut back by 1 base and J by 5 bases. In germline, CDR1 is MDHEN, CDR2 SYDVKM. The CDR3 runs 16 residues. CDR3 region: CASSLSGLALNNEQFF. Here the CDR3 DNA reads TGTGCCAGCAGTTTATCGGGACTAGCGCTAAACAATGAGCAGTTCTTC.

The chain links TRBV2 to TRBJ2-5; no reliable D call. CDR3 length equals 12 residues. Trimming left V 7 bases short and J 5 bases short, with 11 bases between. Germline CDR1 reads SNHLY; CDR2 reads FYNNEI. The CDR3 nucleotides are TGTGCCAGCACTCTTCTCGTGGAGACCCAGTACTTC. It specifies CASTLLVETQYF.

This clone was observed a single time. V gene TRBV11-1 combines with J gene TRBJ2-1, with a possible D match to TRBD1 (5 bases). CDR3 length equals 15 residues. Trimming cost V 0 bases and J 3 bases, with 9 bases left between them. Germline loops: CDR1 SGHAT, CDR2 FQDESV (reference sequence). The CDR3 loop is CASSLAGVFYNEQFF. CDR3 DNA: TGTGCCAGCAGCTTAGCAGGGGTGTTCTACAATGAGCAGTTCTTC.

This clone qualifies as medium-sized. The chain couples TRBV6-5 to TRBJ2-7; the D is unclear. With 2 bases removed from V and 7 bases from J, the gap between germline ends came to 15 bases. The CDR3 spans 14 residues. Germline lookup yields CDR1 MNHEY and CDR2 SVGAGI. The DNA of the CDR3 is TGTGCCAGCAGTTACGGGCCCGGCTTCCGGGAGCAGTACTTC. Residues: CASSYGPGFREQYF.

Here the CDR3 DNA reads TGTGCCAGCAGCCCCACCGCGGGACTAGCCGCCTACGAGCAGTACTTC. As protein: CASSPTAGLAAYEQYF. The rearrangement links TRBV5-4 to TRBJ2-7, with TRBD2 matching 9 bases. V gave up 4 bases and J gave up 2 bases; unmatched junction bases: 10. The CDR3 covers 16 residues. In germline, CDR1 is SGHNT, CDR2 YYREEE (reference sequence). Using reference TRBV5-4 and TRBJ2-7 for the parts outside the CDR3, the full variable domain is ETGVTQSPTHLIKTRGQQVTLRCSSQSGHNTVSWYQQALGQGPQFIFQYYREEENGRGNFPPRFSGLQFPNYSSELNVNALELDDSALYLCASSPTAGLAAYEQYFGPGTRLTVT.

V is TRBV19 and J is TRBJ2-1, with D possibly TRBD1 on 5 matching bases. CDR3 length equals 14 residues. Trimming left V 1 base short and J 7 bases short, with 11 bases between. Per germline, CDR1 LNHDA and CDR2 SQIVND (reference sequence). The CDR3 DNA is TGTGCCAGTAGTATAGCGGACACCTTTAATGAGCAGTTCTTC. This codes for CASSIADTFNEQFF.

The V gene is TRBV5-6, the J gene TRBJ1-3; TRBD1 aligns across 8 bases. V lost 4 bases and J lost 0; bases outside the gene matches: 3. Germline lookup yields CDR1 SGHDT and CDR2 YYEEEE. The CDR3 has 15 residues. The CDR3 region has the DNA TGTGCCAGCAGCATACAGGGGGTCTCTGGAAACACCATATATTTT. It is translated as CASSIQGVSGNTIYF.

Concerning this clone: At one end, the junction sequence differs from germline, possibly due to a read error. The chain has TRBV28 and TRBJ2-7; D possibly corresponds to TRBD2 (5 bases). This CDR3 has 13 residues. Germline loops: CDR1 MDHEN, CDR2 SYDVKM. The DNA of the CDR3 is TGTGCCAGCAGTTATGAAGGCCTGGAGGTCTCTTCCTTC. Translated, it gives CASSYEGLEVSSF.

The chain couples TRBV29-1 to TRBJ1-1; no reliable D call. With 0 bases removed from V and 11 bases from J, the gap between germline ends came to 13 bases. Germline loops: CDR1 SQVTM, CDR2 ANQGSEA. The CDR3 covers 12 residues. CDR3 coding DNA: TGCAGCGTTGAAGAGTCTTCTCTCAGTGCTTTCTTT. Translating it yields CSVEESSLSAFF.

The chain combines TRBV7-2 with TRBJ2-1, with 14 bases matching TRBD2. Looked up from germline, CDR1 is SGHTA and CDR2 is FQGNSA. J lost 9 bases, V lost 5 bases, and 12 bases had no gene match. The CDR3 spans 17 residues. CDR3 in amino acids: CASSLLPGLAGVTEQFF. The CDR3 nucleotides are TGTGCCAGCAGCCTACTTCCGGGACTAGCGGGAGTTACTGAGCAGTTCTTC. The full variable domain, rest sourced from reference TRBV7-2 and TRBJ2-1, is GAGVSQSPSNKVTEKGKDVELRCDPISGHTALYWYRQSLGQGLEFLIYFQGNSAPDKSGLPSDRFSAERTGGSVSTLTIQRTQQEDSAVYLCASSLLPGLAGVTEQFFGPGTRLTVL.

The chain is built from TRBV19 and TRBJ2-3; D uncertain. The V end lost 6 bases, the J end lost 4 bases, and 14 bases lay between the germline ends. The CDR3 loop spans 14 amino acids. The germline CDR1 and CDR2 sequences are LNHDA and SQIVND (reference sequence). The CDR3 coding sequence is TGTGCCAGTAGCCCCACTGACAAATCAGATACGCAGTATTTT. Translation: CASSPTDKSDTQYF.

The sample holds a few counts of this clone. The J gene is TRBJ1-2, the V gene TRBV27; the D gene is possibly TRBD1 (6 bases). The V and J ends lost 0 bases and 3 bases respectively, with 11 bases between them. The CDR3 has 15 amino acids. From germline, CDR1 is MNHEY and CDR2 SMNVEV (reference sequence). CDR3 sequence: CASSLSPTGHYGYTF. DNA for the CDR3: TGTGCCAGCAGTTTATCGCCTACAGGGCACTATGGCTACACCTTC.

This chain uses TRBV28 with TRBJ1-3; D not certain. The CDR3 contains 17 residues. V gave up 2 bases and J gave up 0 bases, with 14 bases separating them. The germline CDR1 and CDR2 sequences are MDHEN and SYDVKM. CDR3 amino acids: CASSLIQGALSGNTIYF. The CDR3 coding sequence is TGTGCCAGCAGTTTAATCCAAGGTGCCCTCTCTGGAAACACCATATATTTT.

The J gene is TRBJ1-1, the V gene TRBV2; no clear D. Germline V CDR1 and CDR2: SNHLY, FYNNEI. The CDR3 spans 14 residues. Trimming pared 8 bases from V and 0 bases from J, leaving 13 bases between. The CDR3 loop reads CASDQYFMNTEAFF. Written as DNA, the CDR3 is TGTGCCAGCGACCAGTACTTTATGAACACTGAAGCTTTCTTT. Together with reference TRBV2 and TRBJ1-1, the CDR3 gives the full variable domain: EPEVTQTPSHQVTQMGQEVILRCVPISNHLYFYWYRQILGQKVEFLVSFYNNEISEKSEIFDDQFSVERPDGSNFTLKIRSTKLEDSAMYFCASDQYFMNTEAFFGQGTRLTVV.

The CDR3 is CASSATSGRLHQETQYF. Written as DNA, the CDR3 is TGTGCCAGTAGTGCAACTAGCGGGAGGTTACACCAAGAGACCCAGTACTTC. The gene calls are TRBV19 and TRBJ2-5; 12 bases match TRBD2. The CDR3 sequence is 17 residues long. V was pared by 5 bases and J by 0 bases, with 7 bases of the junction left unmatched. Germline V gives CDR1 LNHDA, CDR2 SQIVND (reference sequence).